This T cell receptor (beta chain) was sequenced for a study of cytomegalovirus exposure and HLA in healthy donors. Healthy bone marrow donors supplied every sample. The CDR3 covers 15 residues. CDR1 and CDR2 from the germline V gene are SNHLY and FYNNEI. After removal of 10 bases from V and 0 bases from J, the junction contained 11 bases not matched to a gene. In regard to this clone: Its antigen is currently unknown.

Amplification used 60 Vbeta primers and 13 Jbeta primers. The method was immunoSEQ multiplex PCR; TCRdb's version includes in-frame clones alone and lacks a portion of them. The sample records approximately 130,000 clones, under 85% being singletons. Notes on the study in general: Accurate prediction of HLA-A and HLA-B alleles (for most subjects) was reportedly achieved from TCR beta sequences.

The receptor's source is a man aged 25-45 years in good health and CMV-seronegative. The sequenced sample was PBMCs. The chain couples TRBV2 to TRBJ2-7; TRBD1 aligns across 8 bases. CDR3 coding DNA: TGTGCCACCGACAGGGGTGACGGCCTCTCCTACGAGCAGTACTTC. Its translation is CATDRGDGLSYEQYF.